A single sample gave rise to the 28 T cell receptor beta chains below, sequenced in a study of T cells and copy number aberrations in small-cell lung cancer. The protocol was immunoSEQ multiplex PCR, while the TCRdb copy is restricted to in-frame clones and leaves out a portion. The repertoire holds over 6,000 clones, with around 77% as singletons. The sample consisted of tumor tissue. All receptors come from a man between 45 and 60 years old with small cell lung cancer.

The chain carries TRBV28 and TRBJ1-2; 7 bases fit TRBD1. CDR3 length: 13 residues. CDR1 is MDHEN, CDR2 SYDVKM, per germline. The J segment lost 0 bases and the V segment lost 8 bases, leaving 3 bases of the junction unmatched. Here the CDR3 DNA reads TGTGCCAGCTGGGACAGCTCTAACTATGGCTACACCTTC. Translating gives CASWDSSNYGYTF.

CDR3 sequence: CSGPRGNEQFF. The CDR3 DNA sequence: TGCAGCGGCCCCAGGGGCAATGAGCAGTTCTTC. The V and J genes are TRBV29-1 and TRBJ2-1, with a tentative D call TRBD1 (6 bases). CDR3 length: 11 amino acids. The germline V and J ends were trimmed by 7 bases and 6 bases, with 10 bases remaining between them. Germline CDR1 SQVTM, CDR2 ANQGSEA.

This chain links TRBV20-1 with TRBJ2-1; D remains ambiguous. This CDR3 region has 11 residues. The V and J ends lost 5 bases and 5 bases respectively, with 7 bases between them. Germline values: CDR1 DFQATT, CDR2 SNEGSKA (reference sequence). The CDR3 loop is CSASTNNEQFF. DNA of the CDR3: TGCAGTGCTTCAACAAACAATGAGCAGTTCTTC.

The table lists this clone with a count of one. The V call is TRBV7-9, the J call TRBJ2-6; no firm D call. The CDR3 spans 14 residues. Between the trimmed V and J ends, which lost 8 bases and 0 bases, there was a span of 8 bases. CDR1 and CDR2 from the germline V gene are SEHNR and FQNEAQ (reference sequence). The CDR3 DNA sequence: TGTGCCAGCCTCTTGGACTCTGGGGCCAACGTCCTGACTTTC. Protein sequence: CASLLDSGANVLTF.

For this clone: This sample also contains other DNA sequences that code for the same CDR3. This rearrangement joins TRBV14 to TRBJ2-7; D uncertain. Trimming left V 3 bases short and J 0 bases short, with 12 bases between. Per germline, CDR1 SGHDN and CDR2 FVKESK. The length of the CDR3 is 15 residues. The CDR3 spells CASSHTGLSSYEQYF. CDR3 nucleotide sequence: TGTGCCAGCAGCCATACCGGTCTATCCTCCTACGAGCAGTACTTC. The full variable domain, with the rest looked up from reference TRBV14 and TRBJ2-7, is EAGVTQFPSHSVIEKGQTVTLRCDPISGHDNLYWYRRVMGKEIKFLLHFVKESKQDESGMPNNRFLAERTGGTYSTLKVQPAELEDSGVYFCASSHTGLSSYEQYFGPGTRLTVT.

The chain combines TRBV19 with TRBJ2-5; D gene unclear. Germline assignment: CDR1 LNHDA and CDR2 SQIVND (reference sequence). The germline V and J ends were trimmed by 7 bases and 1 base, with 16 bases remaining between them. The length of the CDR3 is 15 residues. Here the CDR3 DNA reads TGTGCCAGTACCCGCGGTCTTTTGGGCCAAGAGACCCAGTACTTC. Amino acids: CASTRGLLGQETQYF. Filled out from reference TRBV19 and TRBJ2-5, the complete variable domain reads DGGITQSPKYLFRKEGQNVTLSCEQNLNHDAMYWYRQDPGQGLRLIYYSQIVNDFQKGDIAEGYSVSREKKESFPLTVTSAQKNPTAFYLCASTRGLLGQETQYFGPGTRLLVL.

The chain carries TRBV29-1 and TRBJ1-1; the D gene is possibly TRBD1 (5 bases). CDR3 length equals 14 residues. V was cut by 2 bases and J by 5 bases, with 15 bases left in between. CDR1 is SQVTM and CDR2 is ANQGSEA in the germline V gene. This chain's CDR3 is CSVEYTGHRTEAFF. The CDR3 DNA follows: TGCAGCGTTGAATACACCGGACACAGAACTGAAGCTTTCTTT.

The J gene is TRBJ1-5, the V gene TRBV5-1; 7 positions match TRBD1. V trimming: 0 bases; J trimming: 5 bases; junction bases outside the gene matches: 5. This CDR3 contains 15 residues. The germline gives CDR1 SGHRS, CDR2 YFSETQ. The DNA for the CDR3 is TGCGCCAGCAGCTTGGTAGACAGGGCCCATCAGCCCCAGCATTTT. It encodes CASSLVDRAHQPQHF.

The chain employs TRBV19 and TRBJ2-7; TRBD2 might be the D (5 bases). This CDR3 has 13 amino acids. From germline, CDR1 is LNHDA and CDR2 SQIVND (reference sequence). V shed 3 bases and J shed 3 bases, with 9 bases lying between them. The CDR3 coding sequence is TGTGCCAGTAGTATGAGGGTAAACTACGAGCAGTACTTC. Translating it yields CASSMRVNYEQYF.

The chain employs TRBV7-9 and TRBJ2-7, with TRBD2 matching 9 bases. The ends lost 5 bases at V and 3 bases at J; junction bases unmatched: 5. The CDR3 loop spans 14 amino acids. Per germline, CDR1 SEHNR and CDR2 FQNEAQ (reference sequence). The CDR3 nucleotides read TGTGCCAGCAGCCAGCTAGCGGGACTCTACGAGCAGTACTTC. As protein: CASSQLAGLYEQYF.

V usage is TRBV10-2 and J usage is TRBJ2-7; 8 bases align to TRBD2. V lost 4 bases, J lost 5 bases, and 7 bases stayed unmatched. The germline gives CDR1 WSHSY, CDR2 SAAADI. The CDR3 contains 14 residues. The CDR3 protein is CASSAAGDFDEQYF. The DNA of the CDR3 is TGCGCCAGCAGTGCAGCGGGAGATTTTGACGAGCAGTACTTC.

The V call is TRBV2, the J call TRBJ2-7, with 10 bases that match TRBD2. The germline V gene encodes CDR1 SNHLY and CDR2 FYNNEI. Trimming cost V 5 bases and J 5 bases; bases outside gene matches: 6. CDR3 length: 14 amino acids. In nucleotides, the CDR3 is TGTGCCAGCAGTAAGACTAGCGGGCAGGACGAGCAGTACTTC. It encodes CASSKTSGQDEQYF. Variable domain in full (rest from reference TRBV2 and TRBJ2-7): EPEVTQTPSHQVTQMGQEVILRCVPISNHLYFYWYRQILGQKVEFLVSFYNNEISEKSEIFDDQFSVERPDGSNFTLKIRSTKLEDSAMYFCASSKTSGQDEQYFGPGTRLTVT.

J is TRBJ1-2 and V is TRBV30; D is ambiguous. The ends were cut back, 2 bases at V and 0 bases at J, with 16 bases in the middle. This CDR3 is built from 16 residues. CDR1 and CDR2 from the germline V gene are GTSNPN and SVGIG (reference sequence). In DNA form, the CDR3 reads TGTGCCTGGAGTCCGGCCCGGTTGTTGACTAACTATGGCTACACCTTC. This sequence encodes CAWSPARLLTNYGYTF.

This clone has more than one count but fewer than ten. The chain is built from TRBV7-2 and TRBJ2-7; 7 bases fit TRBD1. This CDR3 contains 12 residues. V gave up 4 bases and J gave up 6 bases; unmatched junction bases: 3. CDR1 is SGHTA and CDR2 is FQGNSA in the germline V gene. CDR3: CASSSYRGEQYF. CDR3 nucleotide sequence: TGTGCCAGCAGCTCGTACAGGGGCGAGCAGTACTTC.

V and J are TRBV5-1 and TRBJ1-4; possible D gene TRBD1, 5 bases. Trimming cost V 2 bases and J 5 bases, with 13 bases left between them. CDR1 SGHRS and CDR2 YFSETQ come from the germline V gene. The CDR3 is 15 residues long. For the CDR3, the DNA is TGCGCCAGCAGCTTACCGGACACGTTGAATGAAAAACTGTTTTTT. Encoded protein: CASSLPDTLNEKLFF.

The chain has TRBV6-1 and TRBJ1-1, with TRBD1 as a possible D gene (5 bases). Per the germline V gene, CDR1 is MNHNS and CDR2 is SASEGT. The CDR3 is 13 amino acids. Trimming pared 5 bases from V and 1 base from J, leaving 8 bases between. Here the CDR3 reads CASSYGGNTEAFF. CDR3 nucleotides: TGTGCCAGCAGTTATGGGGGGAACACTGAAGCTTTCTTT.

This clone has just a few counts. The chain is built from TRBV9 and TRBJ2-6, with 8 bases aligning to TRBD2. Losses at the gene ends were 3 bases for V and 1 base for J; bases not matched to a gene: 9. This CDR3 comprises 18 residues. From germline, CDR1 is SGDLS and CDR2 YYNGEE. Here the CDR3 DNA reads TGTGCCAGCAGCGCGGGGGGGAGGGCGAGTTCTGGGGCCAACGTCCTGACTTTC. Translation: CASSAGGRASSGANVLTF.

In this sample, this clone turned up once. This chain connects TRBV5-1 to TRBJ2-3; TRBD2 is a possible D gene (5 bases). V lost 0 bases and J lost 0, with 11 bases in between. The germline V gene encodes CDR1 SGHRS and CDR2 YFSETQ. The CDR3 is 16 residues long. The CDR3 protein is CASSLASWESTDTQYF. DNA for the CDR3: TGCGCCAGCAGCTTGGCCTCGTGGGAGAGCACAGATACGCAGTATTTT. Supplemented by reference TRBV5-1 and TRBJ2-3, the full variable domain reads KAGVTQTPRYLIKTRGQQVTLSCSPISGHRSVSWYQQTPGQGLQFLFEYFSETQRNKGNFPGRFSGRQFSNSRSEMNVSTLELGDSALYLCASSLASWESTDTQYFGPGTRLTVL.

The chain recombines TRBV5-5 with TRBJ2-7, with D possibly being TRBD2 (5 bases). This CDR3 contains 15 residues. Trimming removed 0 bases from V and 0 bases from J, with 10 bases in between. Germline values: CDR1 SGHKS, CDR2 YYEKEE (reference sequence). The CDR3 loop is CASSLAGGSSYEQYF. The CDR3 DNA reads TGTGCCAGCAGCTTGGCGGGCGGGTCCTCCTACGAGCAGTACTTC.

The chain is built from TRBV7-3 and TRBJ2-3, with D possibly called TRBD1 or TRBD2 (5 bases each). The CDR3 contains 14 residues. Germline lookup yields CDR1 SGHTA and CDR2 FQGTGA. V was pared by 4 bases and J by 5 bases, with 13 bases between. CDR3 DNA sequence: TGTGCCAGCAGCTCCCGAGGGGTTGGAGATACGCAGTATTTT. This sequence encodes CASSSRGVGDTQYF.

J is TRBJ2-3 and V is TRBV19, with 9 bases identical to TRBD1. Germline V gene sequence: CDR1 LNHDA, CDR2 SQIVND (reference sequence). CDR3 size: 15 residues. Trimming removed 5 bases from V and 1 base from J; junction bases left unmatched: 4. CDR3 in DNA: TGTGCCAGTAGTCCTAGACAGGGGGGCACAGATACGCAGTATTTT. Its translation: CASSPRQGGTDTQYF.

The V and J genes are TRBV18 and TRBJ2-7; 10 nucleotides line up with TRBD2. This CDR3 is 15 amino acids long. Germline loops: CDR1 KGHSH, CDR2 LQKENI. Germline trimming cut 2 bases from V and 4 bases from J; bases unmatched to any gene: 5. This CDR3 is CASSPSLAGAYEQYF. In DNA, the CDR3 is TGTGCCAGCTCACCATCCCTAGCGGGAGCATACGAGCAGTACTTC.

The chain uses TRBV25-1 and TRBJ2-1, with 8 bases fitting TRBD2. V lost 3 bases to trimming and J lost 9 bases; unmatched junction nucleotides: 1. This CDR3 has 12 amino acids. Germline-derived CDR1 and CDR2 are MGHDK and SYGVNS. CDR3 in DNA: TGTGCCAGCAGTGAGCTAGCGGGTGAGCAGTTCTTC. Amino acids: CASSELAGEQFF. The full variable domain, rest sourced from reference TRBV25-1 and TRBJ2-1, is EADIYQTPRYLVIGTGKKITLECSQTMGHDKMYWYQQDPGMELHLIHYSYGVNSTEKGDLSSESTVSRIRTEHFPLTLESARPSHTSQYLCASSELAGEQFFGPGTRLTVL.

V and J are TRBV7-6 and TRBJ2-7; perhaps TRBD1 as D (5 bases). The ends were cut back, 0 bases at V and 5 bases at J, with 8 bases in the middle. The CDR3 sequence is 13 residues long. Germline-derived CDR1 and CDR2 are SGHVS and FNYEAQ. The CDR3 region has the DNA TGTGCCAGCAGCTTAGCTTGGGGCCACGAGCAGTACTTC. Its translation is CASSLAWGHEQYF.

This clone has just one count. The V gene is TRBV28, the J gene TRBJ1-5, with D tentatively TRBD1 (5 bases). CDR1 is MDHEN and CDR2 is SYDVKM in the germline V gene. The CDR3 has 15 residues. V was cut by 4 bases and J by 2 bases, with 12 bases left in between. Here the CDR3 reads CASSSWDGRNQPQHF. The CDR3 DNA is TGTGCCAGCAGTTCGTGGGACGGACGCAATCAGCCCCAGCATTTT.

This rearrangement joins TRBV30 to TRBJ2-7, with 8 bases fitting TRBD1. Germline V gene lookup returns CDR1 GTSNPN and CDR2 SVGIG (reference sequence). The CDR3 runs to 13 residues. Unmatched junction bases numbered 8, after V lost 8 bases and J lost 2 bases. The CDR3 loop is CAGGQEETYEQYF. For the CDR3, the DNA is TGTGCCGGGGGACAGGAAGAAACCTACGAGCAGTACTTC. Using reference TRBV30 and TRBJ2-7 for the parts outside the CDR3, the full variable domain is SQTIHQWPATLVQPVGSPLSLECTVEGTSNPNLYWYRQAAGRGLQLLFYSVGIGQISSEVPQNLSASRPQDRQFILSSKKLLLSDSGFYLCAGGQEETYEQYFGPGTRLTVT.

This clone was counted a single time. The chain employs TRBV30 and TRBJ2-7, with D possibly matching TRBD1 (6 bases). Germline lookup yields CDR1 GTSNPN and CDR2 SVGIG (reference sequence). The V end was cut by 1 base, the J end by 6 bases, with 13 bases between. The CDR3 loop spans 13 amino acids. CDR3 sequence reads: CAWSGHRASEQYF. The CDR3 DNA is TGTGCCTGGAGTGGCCACAGGGCTTCCGAGCAGTACTTC.

The genes are TRBV10-3 and TRBJ1-2, with D maybe TRBD1 (6 bases). Germline V lookup: CDR1 ENHRY, CDR2 SYGVKD. The CDR3 sequence is 16 residues long. Between the trimmed V and J ends, which lost 3 bases and 8 bases, there was a span of 22 bases. In nucleotides, the CDR3 is TGTGCCATCAGTGACGTAACGGACAGTAAGAAGGGGGGCTACACCTTC. It codes for CAISDVTDSKKGGYTF.